This record concerns one T cell receptor beta chain sequence. For the second PCR, which ran for about 7 to 11 cycles, a sample-barcoded 5' primer and a J-beta primer mix were used. MiXCR, run by TCRdb on the 5' RACE reads, gives a single entry per CDR3 protein. The data contain hundreds of thousands of distinct CDR3 sequences, 20% to 25% of them singletons. From germline, CDR1 is MGHRA and CDR2 YSYEKL. Trimming took off 1 base at V and 6 bases at J, with 10 bases between the two ends. This CDR3 has 14 residues. This record belongs to a study of blood T cells in healthy people across ages. Sequenced: blood. The chain employs TRBV4-1 and TRBJ2-1; no firm D call. This TCR came from a man aged 70-80 years in good health. The CDR3 DNA reads as TGCGCCAGCAGCCAAGTGATGCGCGGCAATGAGCAGTTCTTC. It translates to CASSQVMRGNEQFF.